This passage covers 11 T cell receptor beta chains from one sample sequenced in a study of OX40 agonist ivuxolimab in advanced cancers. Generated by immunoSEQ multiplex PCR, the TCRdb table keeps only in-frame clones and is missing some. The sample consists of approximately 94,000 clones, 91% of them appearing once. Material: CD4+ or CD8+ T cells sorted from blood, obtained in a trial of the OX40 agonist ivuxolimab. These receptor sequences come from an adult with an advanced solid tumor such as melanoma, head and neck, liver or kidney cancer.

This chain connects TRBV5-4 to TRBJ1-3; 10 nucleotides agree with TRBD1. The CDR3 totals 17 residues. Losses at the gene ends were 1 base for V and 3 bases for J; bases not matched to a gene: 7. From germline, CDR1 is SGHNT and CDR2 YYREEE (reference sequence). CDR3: CASSLPTGGTSGNTIYF. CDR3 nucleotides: TGTGCCAGCAGCTTGCCGACAGGGGGCACGAGTGGAAACACCATATATTTT.

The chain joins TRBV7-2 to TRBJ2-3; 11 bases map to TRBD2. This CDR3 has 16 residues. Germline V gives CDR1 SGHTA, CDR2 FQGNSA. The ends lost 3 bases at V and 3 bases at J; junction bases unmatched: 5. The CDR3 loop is CASSLVTSGITDTQYF. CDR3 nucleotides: TGTGCCAGCAGCTTGGTGACTAGCGGGATTACAGATACGCAGTATTTT.

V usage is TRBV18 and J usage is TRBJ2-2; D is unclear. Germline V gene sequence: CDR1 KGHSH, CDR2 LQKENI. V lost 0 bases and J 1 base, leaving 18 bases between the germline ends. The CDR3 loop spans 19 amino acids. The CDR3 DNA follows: TGTGCCAGCTCACCACCGAGTCGCTCCCTCTTTCTGAACACCGGGGAGCTGTTTTTT. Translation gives CASSPPSRSLFLNTGELFF.

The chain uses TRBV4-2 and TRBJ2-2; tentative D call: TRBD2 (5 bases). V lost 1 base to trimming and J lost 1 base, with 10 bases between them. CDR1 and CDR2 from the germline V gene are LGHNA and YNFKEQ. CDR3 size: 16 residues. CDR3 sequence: CASSQGRRGNTGELFF. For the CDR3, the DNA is TGTGCCAGCAGCCAAGGAAGACGGGGGAACACCGGGGAGCTGTTTTTT.

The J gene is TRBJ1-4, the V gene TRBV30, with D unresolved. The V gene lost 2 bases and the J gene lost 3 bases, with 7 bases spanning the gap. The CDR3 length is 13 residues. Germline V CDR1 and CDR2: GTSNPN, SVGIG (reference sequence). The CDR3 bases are TGTGCCTGGAGTCCGAACGCTAATGAAAAACTGTTTTTT. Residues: CAWSPNANEKLFF.

The CDR3 nucleotides are TGTGCCAGCATCGTACAGGGGGCCGGTAAAGCTTTCTTT. Translated: CASIVQGAGKAFF. The J gene is TRBJ1-1, the V gene TRBV6-5, with 9 positions matching TRBD1. The germline V gene encodes CDR1 MNHEY and CDR2 SVGAGI. Losses at the gene ends were 7 bases for V and 9 bases for J; bases not matched to a gene: 9. The CDR3 spans 13 residues.

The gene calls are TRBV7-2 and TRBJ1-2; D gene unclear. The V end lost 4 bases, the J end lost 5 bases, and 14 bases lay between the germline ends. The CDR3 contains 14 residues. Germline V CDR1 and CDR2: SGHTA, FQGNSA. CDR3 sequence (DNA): TGTGCCAGCAGCTACGCCCCAGAAGTATATGGCTACACCTTC. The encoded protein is CASSYAPEVYGYTF.

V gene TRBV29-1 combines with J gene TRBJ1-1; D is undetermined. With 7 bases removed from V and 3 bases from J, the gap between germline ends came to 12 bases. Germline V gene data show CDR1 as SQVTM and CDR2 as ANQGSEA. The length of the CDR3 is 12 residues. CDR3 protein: CSAEVGYTEAFF. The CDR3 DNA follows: TGCAGCGCTGAGGTAGGATACACTGAAGCTTTCTTT. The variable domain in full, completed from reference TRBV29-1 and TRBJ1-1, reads SAVISQKPSRDICQRGTSLTIQCQVDSQVTMMFWYRQQPGQSLTLIATANQGSEATYESGFVIDKFPISRPNLTFSTLTVSNMSPEDSSIYLCSAEVGYTEAFFGQGTRLTVV.

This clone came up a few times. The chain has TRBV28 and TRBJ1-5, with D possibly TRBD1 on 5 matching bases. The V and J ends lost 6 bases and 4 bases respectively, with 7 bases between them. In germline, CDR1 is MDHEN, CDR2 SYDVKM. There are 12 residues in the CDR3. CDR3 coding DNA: TGTGCCAGCAGCTACAGGAATCAGCCCCAGCATTTT. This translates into CASSYRNQPQHF.

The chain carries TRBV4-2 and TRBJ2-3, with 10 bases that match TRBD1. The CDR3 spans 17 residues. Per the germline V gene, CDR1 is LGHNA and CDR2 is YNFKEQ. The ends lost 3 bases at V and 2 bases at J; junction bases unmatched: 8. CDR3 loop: CASSHRPGQGFTDTQYF. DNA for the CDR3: TGTGCCAGCAGCCACCGACCGGGACAGGGGTTCACAGATACGCAGTATTTT.

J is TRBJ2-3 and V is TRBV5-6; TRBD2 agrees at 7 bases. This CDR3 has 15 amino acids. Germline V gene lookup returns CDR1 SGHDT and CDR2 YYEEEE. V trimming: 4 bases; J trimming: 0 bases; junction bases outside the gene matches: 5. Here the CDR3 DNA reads TGTGCCAGCAGCAACGTCGGGGGGAGCACAGATACGCAGTATTTT. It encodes CASSNVGGSTDTQYF. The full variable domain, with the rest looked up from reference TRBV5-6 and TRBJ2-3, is DAGVTQSPTHLIKTRGQQVTLRCSPKSGHDTVSWYQQALGQGPQFIFQYYEEEERQRGNFPDRFSGHQFPNYSSELNVNALLLGDSALYLCASSNVGGSTDTQYFGPGTRLTVL.